The clone carrying this T cell receptor (beta chain) appeared many times. The antigen remains unidentified. Germline CDR1 is LGHNA and CDR2 is YNFKEQ. CDR3 length: 14 amino acids. Trimming stripped 0 bases from V and 8 bases from J, with 13 bases between. This specimen comes from a study of T cell repertoires in cytomegalovirus infection. Overall study: Public TCR beta signatures provided an indication of both CMV infection and a matching HLA type.

TCRdb reprocessed the reads with MiXCR, giving one entry per CDR3 protein. In the table there are 250,000 or so distinct CDR3 sequences, about 12% of which are singletons. Overall study results and limits: There were HLA-C-restricted CMV-specific TCR beta clonotypes dominating the ex vivo response. The cumulative frequency of public TCR beta families identified carriers of CMV plus the relevant HLA.

The sample was PBMCs. V gene TRBV4-2 combines with J gene TRBJ1-2, with D unresolved. The clonotype was recovered from a human donor in good health (CMV status not recorded). Some clones in this sample may be carry-over from other donors' samples. Here the CDR3 DNA reads TGTGCCAGCAGCCAAGAAGTTATACCCGAGGGCTACACCTTC. Protein sequence: CASSQEVIPEGYTF.